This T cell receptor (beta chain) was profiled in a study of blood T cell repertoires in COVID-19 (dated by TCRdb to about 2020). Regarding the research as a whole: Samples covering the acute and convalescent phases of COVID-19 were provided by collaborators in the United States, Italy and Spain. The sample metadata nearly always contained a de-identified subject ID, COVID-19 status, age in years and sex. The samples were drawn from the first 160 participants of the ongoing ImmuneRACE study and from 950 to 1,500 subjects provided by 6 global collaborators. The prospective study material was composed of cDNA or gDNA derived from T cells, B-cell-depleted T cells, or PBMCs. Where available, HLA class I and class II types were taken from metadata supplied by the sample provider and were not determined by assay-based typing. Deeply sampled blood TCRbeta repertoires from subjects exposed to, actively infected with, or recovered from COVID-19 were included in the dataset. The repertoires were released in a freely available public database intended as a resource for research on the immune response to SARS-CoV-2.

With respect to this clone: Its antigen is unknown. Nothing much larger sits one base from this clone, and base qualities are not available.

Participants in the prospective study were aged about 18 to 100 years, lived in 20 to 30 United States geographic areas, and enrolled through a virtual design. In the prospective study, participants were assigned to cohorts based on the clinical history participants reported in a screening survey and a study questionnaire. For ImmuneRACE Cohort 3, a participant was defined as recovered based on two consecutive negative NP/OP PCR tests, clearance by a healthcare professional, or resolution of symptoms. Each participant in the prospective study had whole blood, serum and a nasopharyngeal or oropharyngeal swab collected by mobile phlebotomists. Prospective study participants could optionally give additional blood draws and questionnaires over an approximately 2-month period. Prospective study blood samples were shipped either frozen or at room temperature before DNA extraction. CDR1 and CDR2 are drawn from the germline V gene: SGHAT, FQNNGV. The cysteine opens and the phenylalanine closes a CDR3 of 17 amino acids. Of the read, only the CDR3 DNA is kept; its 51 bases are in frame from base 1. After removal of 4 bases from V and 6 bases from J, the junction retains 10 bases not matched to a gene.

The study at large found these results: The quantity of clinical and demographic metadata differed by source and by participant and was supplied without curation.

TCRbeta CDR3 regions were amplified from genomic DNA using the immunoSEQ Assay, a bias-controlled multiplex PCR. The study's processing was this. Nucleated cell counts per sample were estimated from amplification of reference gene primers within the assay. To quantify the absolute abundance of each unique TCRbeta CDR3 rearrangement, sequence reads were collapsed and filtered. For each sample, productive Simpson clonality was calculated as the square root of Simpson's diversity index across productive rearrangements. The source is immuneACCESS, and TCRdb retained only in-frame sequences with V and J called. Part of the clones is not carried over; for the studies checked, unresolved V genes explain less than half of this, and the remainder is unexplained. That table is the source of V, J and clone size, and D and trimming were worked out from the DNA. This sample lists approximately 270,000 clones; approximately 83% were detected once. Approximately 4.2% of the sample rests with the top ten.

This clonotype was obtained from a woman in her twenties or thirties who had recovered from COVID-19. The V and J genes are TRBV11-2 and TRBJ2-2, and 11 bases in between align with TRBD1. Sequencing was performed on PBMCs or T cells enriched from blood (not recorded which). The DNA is TGTGCCAGCAGCTCGTTGAACCGGGACAGGGGGGCCGGGGAGCTGTTTTTT. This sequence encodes CASSSLNRDRGAGELFF.